This TCR beta chain was sequenced during a study of blood T cells in healthy people across ages. A note on this clonotype: Its antigen is undetermined.

Study observations and caveats: It was held that diversity estimates obtained from one million T cells represented underestimates. In the absence of known donor CMV status, changes in expanded clonotypes were possibly confounded.

It was with a sample-barcoded 5' primer and a J-beta primer mix that a second PCR of about 7 to 12 cycles was run. TCRdb ran MiXCR on the 5' RACE reads and lists one entry per CDR3 protein. The sample contains roughly 570,000 distinct CDR3 sequences, 25% to 30% of which appear only once. CDR1 and CDR2 from the germline V gene are SGHTA and FQGNSA. CDR3 length equals 15 residues. The V end lost 1 base, the J end lost 6 bases, and 13 bases lay between the germline ends. Donors ranged from about 6 to 90 years old and were healthy Caucasians in Russia. The chain links TRBV7-2 to TRBJ1-5; D gene ambiguous. The material sequenced was blood. This receptor was identified in a woman between 70 and 85 years old in good health. CDR3 protein: CASSLVSPVGQPQHF. The CDR3 DNA is TGTGCCAGCAGCTTAGTATCGCCCGTCGGTCAGCCCCAGCATTTT. Drawing the rest from reference TRBV7-2 and TRBJ1-5, the complete variable domain is GAGVSQSPSNKVTEKGKDVELRCDPISGHTALYWYRQSLGQGLEFLIYFQGNSAPDKSGLPSDRFSAERTGGSVSTLTIQRTQQEDSAVYLCASSLVSPVGQPQHFGDGTRLSIL.